This T cell receptor beta chain originates from a study of cytomegalovirus exposure and HLA in healthy donors. General study results and limits: In a later analysis, specific HLA alleles were associated with around 17,000 TCR beta sequences at a 0.05 false discovery rate.

Regarding this clone: The antigen remains unidentified.

60 Vbeta and 13 Jbeta primers were used in PCR. TCRdb's copy holds only in-frame clones and misses some; the assay was immunoSEQ multiplex PCR. The repertoire holds 150,000 to 200,000 clones, with roughly 79% as singletons. Trimming stripped 8 bases from V and 12 bases from J, with 20 bases between. The CDR3 contains 14 residues. The V gene's germline CDR1 is MNHNS and CDR2 SASEGT. The chain recombines TRBV6-1 with TRBJ1-6, with D possibly TRBD1 on 6 matching bases. The material sequenced was PBMCs. The clonotype originates from a man aged 50 to 59 in good health and CMV-seropositive. CDR3 coding DNA: TGTGCCAGCTTGGTGGCGGGGGCCGTGGGACCCCTCCACTTT. It encodes CASLVAGAVGPLHF.